A selection of T cell receptor beta chains follows, all from one sample in a study of Tregs in tolerant kidney transplant recipients. Repertoires were generated with immunoSEQ multiplex PCR, while TCRdb's copy carries only in-frame clones and drops some. Of fewer than 60,000 clones listed, about 90% are singletons. The sequenced sample was CD8+ T cells from blood (PBMCs), obtained 24 months after the transplant. All receptors derive from a human patient who received a combined kidney and bone marrow transplant. Some T cells here may be from the graft donor. Each CDR3 is given with its conserved first and last residue. Fields, in order: J gene, D gene, CDR3 length, clone size, V gene, CDR3 DNA, CDR3 protein. A D gene is named only where the DNA matches it firmly. Clone size is stated in some rows and not others, as once, few, many or a class when expanded.

>TRBJ2-1|TRBD1|15|.|TRBV28
TGTGCCAGCAGTTTAAGGGGGACAGGGCCCAGGGAGCAGTTCTTC
CASSLRGTGPREQFF
>TRBJ2-7|TRBD2|16|.|TRBV7-2
TGTGCCAGCAGCTTAGACGGGACTAGCGGGGTCTACGAGCAGTACTTC
CASSLDGTSGVYEQYF
>TRBJ1-1|.|14|.|TRBV4-3
TGCGCCAGCAGCCGGGACTGGGCAAACACTGAAGCTTTCTTT
CASSRDWANTEAFF
>TRBJ2-7|TRBD1|13|medium-sized|TRBV10-1
TGCCCTCGCCCGCGACAGGGGAGCTACGAGCAGTACTTC
CPRPRQGSYEQYF
>TRBJ2-1|TRBD1|15|.|TRBV7-9
TGTGCCAGCAGCGCCCGGGACAGGCCCTACAATGAGCAGTTCTTC
CASSARDRPYNEQFF
>TRBJ1-2|.|14|.|TRBV9
TGTGCCAGCAGGGCGGGAGGGACTACAGATGGCTACACCTTC
CASRAGGTTDGYTF
>TRBJ1-3|.|15|.|TRBV4-3
TGCGCCAGCAGCCAAGAGACAACCTCTGGAAACACCATATATTTT
CASSQETTSGNTIYF
>TRBJ1-2|TRBD1|16|.|TRBV5-6
TGTGCCAGCAGCTTATCGACAGGGGCTTCGTTCTATGGCTACACCTTC
CASSLSTGASFYGYTF
>TRBJ1-2|.|17|.|TRBV9
TGTGCCAGCAGCCCACCCCTTTTGGGGGGGCTTGACTATGGCTACACCTTC
CASSPPLLGGLDYGYTF
>TRBJ2-7|TRBD1|15|.|TRBV4-1
TGCGCCAGCAGCCCCCGGGACAGCCGCCAATACGAGCAGTACTTC
CASSPRDSRQYEQYF
>TRBJ2-3|TRBD2|17|once|TRBV19
TGTGCCAGTAGTATAGGCCCTAGCGGGAGGTACACAGATACGCAGTATTTT
CASSIGPSGRYTDTQYF
>TRBJ2-3|.|13|.|TRBV13
TGTGCCAGCTGCGACAGAGTCACAGATACGCAGTATTTT
CASCDRVTDTQYF
>TRBJ1-3|.|14|few|TRBV9
TGTGCCAGCAGCGTAGATGGACAGAGAAACACCATATATTTT
CASSVDGQRNTIYF
>TRBJ2-7|.|14|.|TRBV5-4
TGTGCCAGCAGCCCAACCGGGACTGACTACGAGCAGTACTTC
CASSPTGTDYEQYF
>TRBJ2-1|TRBD1|17|.|TRBV7-6
TGTGCCAGCAGCTTAACGGGGACAGGGAATGCCTACAATGAGCAGTTCTTC
CASSLTGTGNAYNEQFF
>TRBJ2-1|TRBD2|17|.|TRBV28
TGTGCCAGCAGCTTCGGGACTAGCGGGGGCTTTATGAATGAGCAGTTCTTC
CASSFGTSGGFMNEQFF
>TRBJ1-4|TRBD1|16|.|TRBV4-2
TGTGCCAGCAGCCAGCCGTGGACAGGGAAAGATGAAAAACTGTTTTTT
CASSQPWTGKDEKLFF
>TRBJ2-5|.|13|once|TRBV30
TGTGCCTGGGCCGGGTGGGGGCCGGAGACCCAGTACTTC
CAWAGWGPETQYF
>TRBJ2-1|TRBD2|14|.|TRBV7-9
TGTGCCAGCAGTTACGTAGCGGGAGGTAATGAGCAGTTCTTC
CASSYVAGGNEQFF
>TRBJ2-1|.|12|.|TRBV1
TGCACCAGCAGCCAATTACTCGGTGAGCAGTTCTTC
CTSSQLLGEQFF
>TRBJ1-1|TRBD1|14|.|TRBV7-9
TGTGCCAGCAGCTGGGGACAGGGGGCTGCCGAAGCTTTCTTT
CASSWGQGAAEAFF
>TRBJ2-1|TRBD1|13|.|TRBV7-6
TGTGCCAGCAGCCCTGGGACAGGCAATGAGCAGTTCTTC
CASSPGTGNEQFF
>TRBJ2-1|.|11|.|TRBV5-1
TGCGCCAGTAGGGGGGGTTATGAGCAGTTCTTC
CASRGGYEQFF
>TRBJ2-2|TRBD2|17|.|TRBV2
TGTGCCAGCAGTGAAGTCGATCTAGCGGGAGAGCTGGGGGAGCTGTTTTTT
CASSEVDLAGELGELFF
>TRBJ2-7|.|16|.|TRBV27
TGTGCCAGCAGTTTATCGTCCAGTTTAAGGAGCTACGAGCAGTACTTC
CASSLSSSLRSYEQYF
>TRBJ2-1|TRBD2|16|.|TRBV9
TGTGCCAGCAGCGTCTCTAGCGGTAGCTCCTACAATGAGCAGTTCTTC
CASSVSSGSSYNEQFF
>TRBJ2-5|TRBD1|15|.|TRBV7-6
TGTGCCAGCAGCTGGCCTGGGACAGGCCAAGAGACCCAGTACTTC
CASSWPGTGQETQYF
>TRBJ2-1|.|17|.|TRBV6-4
TGTGCCAGCAGTGTCGAACAGGCAAACGGATATTACAATGAGCAGTTCTTC
CASSVEQANGYYNEQFF
>TRBJ1-1|.|14|.|TRBV27
TGTGCCAGCAGTTTCGGGGGACTGAACACTGAAGCTTTCTTT
CASSFGGLNTEAFF
>TRBJ2-3|TRBD1|16|.|TRBV2
TGTGCCAGCCCTGGGGTGGGGACAGGGGGCACAGATACGCAGTATTTT
CASPGVGTGGTDTQYF
>TRBJ2-1|TRBD2|17|.|TRBV4-3
TGCGCCAGCAGCCAAGATATTCCGGGACTAGCCTACAATGAGCAGTTCTTC
CASSQDIPGLAYNEQFF
>TRBJ2-7|TRBD1|15|.|TRBV27
TGTGCCAGCAGTTTTACCGGGACAGGCTCCTACGAGCAGTACTTC
CASSFTGTGSYEQYF
>TRBJ2-7|.|15|.|TRBV10-3
TGTGCCATCAGTGGCTCCGACAGTTACTCCTACGAGCAGTACTTC
CAISGSDSYSYEQYF
>TRBJ2-1|TRBD2|16|.|TRBV19
TGTGCCAGTAGTCCGTACAGGACCCCTAGCGGAGCTGAGCAGTTCTTC
CASSPYRTPSGAEQFF
>TRBJ1-6|.|14|.|TRBV10-3
TGTGCCATCAGCGCGGACACTTTTAATTCACCCCTCCACTTT
CAISADTFNSPLHF
>TRBJ2-7|TRBD1|15|.|TRBV5-6
TGTGCCAGCAGCGCCGGGACAGGGGAAGGCTACGAGCAGTACTTC
CASSAGTGEGYEQYF
>TRBJ2-3|TRBD2|16|once|TRBV9
TGTGCCAGCAGCGTAGGAGGCGGGGGGTTGGCAGATACGCAGTATTTT
CASSVGGGGLADTQYF
>TRBJ1-1|.|15|.|TRBV4-1
TGCGCCAGCAGCCAAGATGTGCGGTTGAACACTGAAGCTTTCTTT
CASSQDVRLNTEAFF
>TRBJ2-5|.|15|.|TRBV19
TGTGCCAGTAGTATAGGAAGCGGAGGGGCAGAGACCCAGTACTTC
CASSIGSGGAETQYF
>TRBJ2-2|.|16|.|TRBV10-3
TGTGCCATCAGTGAGCCCACGATTGGCTTGACCGGGGAGCTGTTTTTT
CAISEPTIGLTGELFF
>TRBJ1-2|.|12|.|TRBV9
TGTGCCAGCGGCACCCACAGCTATGGCTACACCTTC
CASGTHSYGYTF
>TRBJ1-1|TRBD1|14|.|TRBV4-1
TGCGCCAGCAGCCAAGCAGGGGGAGAAACTGAAGCTTTCTTT
CASSQAGGETEAFF
>TRBJ2-7|TRBD2|16|.|TRBV4-1
TGCGCCAGCAGCCAGGTCGGGACTAGCGGGATCCACGAGCAGTACTTC
CASSQVGTSGIHEQYF
>TRBJ1-6|TRBD1|15|.|TRBV19
TGTGCCAGTAGTATTAGTCAGGGGGTTAATTCACCCCTCCACTTT
CASSISQGVNSPLHF
>TRBJ1-1|.|11|.|TRBV29-1
TGCACCACTAAAGGGACAACTGAAGCTTTCTTT
CTTKGTTEAFF
>TRBJ2-7|TRBD2|14|once|TRBV11-2
TGTGCCAGCAGCTTATGGTGGGGGGGCTACGAGCAGTACTTC
CASSLWWGGYEQYF
>TRBJ1-5|.|15|few|TRBV10-3
TGTGCCATCAGTGAGGCGGGTCTGGTGGCTCAGCCCCAGCATTTT
CAISEAGLVAQPQHF
>TRBJ2-7|.|13|.|TRBV7-9
TGTGCCAGCAGCTTAGTGGCGGCCTACGAGCAGTACTTC
CASSLVAAYEQYF
>TRBJ1-6|.|17|.|TRBV28
TGTGCCAGCAGTTTGGAGGCACTGAGCTCCTATAATTCCCCCCTCCACTTT
CASSLEALSSYNSPLHF
>TRBJ2-5|TRBD2|19|.|TRBV4-3
TGCGCCAGCAGCCAAGATAGCTGGGCTAGCGGGGGTTACCAAGAGACCCAGTACTTC
CASSQDSWASGGYQETQYF